These 9 T cell receptor beta chains were sequenced from one sample in a study of blood T cells in healthy people across ages. A J-beta primer mix and a sample-barcoded 5' primer were used in a second PCR of about 7 to 12 cycles. TCRdb passed the 5' RACE reads through MiXCR, listing each CDR3 protein once. The sample has some 1.5 million distinct CDR3 sequences, roughly 30% seen once; the top ten hold more than 6%. The source material was blood. The receptors were sampled from a woman aged 30 to 39 in good health.

DNA of the CDR3: TGTGCCAGCAGTTACGGTTACACTAGCGGGAGAAATGAGCAGTACTTC. This gives the protein CASSYGYTSGRNEQYF. This rearrangement joins TRBV6-5 to TRBJ2-5, with 11 bases lining up with TRBD2. The length of the CDR3 is 16 residues. Per the germline V gene, CDR1 is MNHEY and CDR2 is SVGAGI. J gave up 11 bases and V 2 bases, and 13 bases lay outside the gene matches.

In its sample, this clonotype was seen many times. V usage is TRBV6-5 and J usage is TRBJ1-2; D unresolved. With 6 bases removed from V and 4 bases from J, the gap between germline ends came to 12 bases. CDR1 is MNHEY, CDR2 SVGAGI, per germline. The CDR3 has 13 amino acids. The CDR3 loop is CASSPRSSYGYTF. The CDR3 DNA is TGTGCCAGCAGCCCAAGGAGCTCCTATGGCTACACCTTC.

V and J are TRBV5-1 and TRBJ1-2; tentative D call: TRBD1 (5 bases). This CDR3 has 14 residues. Trimming took off 1 base at V and 4 bases at J, with 11 bases between the two ends. CDR1 is SGHRS and CDR2 is YFSETQ in the germline V gene. The CDR3 protein is CASSLTQGAYGYTF. Here the CDR3 DNA reads TGCGCCAGCAGCTTGACCCAGGGAGCCTATGGCTACACCTTC. Variable domain in full (rest from reference TRBV5-1 and TRBJ1-2): KAGVTQTPRYLIKTRGQQVTLSCSPISGHRSVSWYQQTPGQGLQFLFEYFSETQRNKGNFPGRFSGRQFSNSRSEMNVSTLELGDSALYLCASSLTQGAYGYTFGSGTRLTVV.

CDR3 sequence: CSARANRGPEAFF. The CDR3 DNA is TGCAGTGCTAGAGCAAACAGGGGCCCTGAAGCTTTCTTT. The chain carries TRBV20-1 and TRBJ1-1; 7 bases fit TRBD1. The CDR3 extends over 13 amino acids. Germline assignment: CDR1 DFQATT and CDR2 SNEGSKA (reference sequence). The V gene end was trimmed by 1 base and the J gene end by 6 bases; junction bases not matched to a gene: 5.

In its sample, this clonotype was seen a few times. V gene TRBV6-5 combines with J gene TRBJ2-2, with a weak D call TRBD1 (6 bases). CDR1 is MNHEY and CDR2 is SVGAGI in the germline V gene. Trimming shortened V by 5 bases and J by 5 bases, and 15 bases separated the two germline ends. The CDR3 covers 15 residues. CDR3 nucleotides: TGTGCCAGCAGTGCTATGGGGGCGGTGACCGGGGAGCTGTTTTTT. Translation: CASSAMGAVTGELFF.

Many counts were recorded for this clonotype. The V and J genes are TRBV28 and TRBJ2-7; no definite D call. The CDR3 has 16 amino acids. V lost 5 bases to trimming and J lost 6 bases, with 23 bases between them. Germline V gene lookup returns CDR1 MDHEN and CDR2 SYDVKM. The CDR3 DNA sequence: TGTGCCAGCAGTCAAATAGATGGGGTGACATCGACCGAGCAGTACTTC. This codes for CASSQIDGVTSTEQYF.

This clonotype was counted many times. V is TRBV12-3 or TRBV12-4 and J is TRBJ1-4, with D unresolved. The CDR3 totals 13 residues. V was cut by 7 bases and J by 1 base, with 7 bases left in between. The CDR3 nucleotides are TGTGCCAGCACCATCCTAACTAATGAAAAACTGTTTTTT. Translation gives CASTILTNEKLFF.

This clonotype came up a few times. The chain carries TRBV20-1 and TRBJ2-7, with TRBD2 matching over 8 bases. Germline CDR1 is DFQATT and CDR2 is SNEGSKA (reference sequence). Trimming took 6 bases from V and 1 from J; bases not matched to a gene: 11. There are 15 residues in the CDR3. The CDR3 reads CSAHFSGGSSYEQYF. The CDR3 bases are TGCAGTGCGCACTTCAGCGGGGGTTCTTCCTACGAGCAGTACTTC.

This clonotype was detected only a few times. For the CDR3, the DNA is TGTGCCAGCAGTGATCCGGTAGGCGGAGAGACCCAGTACTTC. It encodes CASSDPVGGETQYF. The V call is TRBV2, the J call TRBJ2-5; D gene uncertain. Trimming removed 3 bases at V and 4 bases at J, with 12 bases between. The CDR3 consists of 14 residues. CDR1 and CDR2 (germline): SNHLY, FYNNEI. The whole variable domain, filled in from reference TRBV2 and TRBJ2-5, reads EPEVTQTPSHQVTQMGQEVILRCVPISNHLYFYWYRQILGQKVEFLVSFYNNEISEKSEIFDDQFSVERPDGSNFTLKIRSTKLEDSAMYFCASSDPVGGETQYFGPGTRLLVL.